Each of the 18 T cell receptor beta chains below was sequenced from the same sample in a study of technical replicates of blood from a handful of donors. Using immunoSEQ multiplex PCR, the repertoire was profiled, and TCRdb retains in-frame clones only, with some absent. The sample lists some 56,000 clones, just over 90% occurring once. Sequencing input: PBMCs. The origin of the receptors is a human donor in good health. Some clones in this sample may be carry-over from other donors' samples.

The chain carries TRBV10-3 and TRBJ1-6, with D tentatively TRBD1 (6 bases). The CDR3 has 13 residues. From germline, CDR1 is ENHRY and CDR2 SYGVKD. The V gene lost 6 bases and the J gene lost 10 bases, with 13 bases spanning the gap. The DNA of the CDR3 is TGTGCCATCAGCCTGGAAGGGGGATCACCCCTCCACTTT. Protein: CAISLEGGSPLHF.

Many counts were recorded for this clone. V gene TRBV5-1 combines with J gene TRBJ1-1; 9 bases agree with TRBD1. V lost 5 bases and J lost 5; bases outside the gene matches: 16. Germline V gene data show CDR1 as SGHRS and CDR2 as YFSETQ. This CDR3 has 17 amino acids. This CDR3 reads CASRDPKTGGGGTEAFF. The CDR3 coding sequence is TGCGCCAGCAGGGATCCGAAAACAGGGGGCGGTGGGACTGAAGCTTTCTTT.

The rearrangement uses TRBV7-2 and TRBJ2-1; TRBD1 matches 7 bases. V shed 3 bases and J 8 bases; nucleotides not matched to a gene: 4. This CDR3 is built from 13 residues. Per germline, CDR1 SGHTA and CDR2 FQGNSA. The CDR3 sequence: CASSLETGYEQFF. Written as DNA, the CDR3 is TGTGCCAGCAGCTTGGAGACAGGGTATGAGCAGTTCTTC.

The rearrangement uses TRBV6-5 and TRBJ1-1; D is possibly TRBD1 (6 bases). The V gene's germline CDR1 is MNHEY and CDR2 SVGAGI. This CDR3 spans 12 amino acids. The V end lost 4 bases, the J end lost 7 bases, and 10 bases lay between the germline ends. The CDR3 bases are TGTGCCAGCAGTTTTAGGGGGGGTGAAGCTTTCTTT. As protein: CASSFRGGEAFF.

The chain carries TRBV5-1 and TRBJ2-7; D is perhaps TRBD1 (5 bases). CDR1 is SGHRS, CDR2 YFSETQ, per germline. V dropped 1 base and J dropped 4 bases, with 12 bases sitting between them. CDR3 length: 14 amino acids. As DNA, the CDR3 is TGCGCCAGCAGCTTGCAGGGCTACGAGTACGAGCAGTACTTC. Amino acid sequence: CASSLQGYEYEQYF.

This sequence joins TRBV7-7 and TRBJ2-2; D remains ambiguous. V dropped 2 bases and J dropped 6 bases, with 7 bases sitting between them. CDR1 and CDR2 (germline): SSHAT, FNYEAQ (reference sequence). The length of the CDR3 is 13 residues. The DNA of the CDR3 is TGTGCCAGCAGCTTACGGGTGGCCGGGGAGCTGTTTTTT. Translation gives CASSLRVAGELFF.

In this sample, this clone turned up a few times. The genes are TRBV5-1 and TRBJ2-3, with TRBD2 identical over 8 bases. Germline V gene lookup returns CDR1 SGHRS and CDR2 YFSETQ. The V segment lost 3 bases and the J segment 2 bases; nucleotides outside the gene matches: 5. The length of the CDR3 is 15 residues. This CDR3 reads CASSWRAGATDTQYF. CDR3 in DNA: TGCGCCAGCAGCTGGCGAGCGGGGGCCACAGATACGCAGTATTTT.

This chain connects TRBV25-1 to TRBJ1-4, with TRBD1 identical over 8 bases. V gave up 4 bases and J gave up 0 bases; unmatched junction bases: 4. This CDR3 contains 16 residues. The germline V gene has CDR1 MGHDK and CDR2 SYGVNS. The CDR3 loop is CASSGGQGTTNEKLFF. The CDR3 DNA is TGTGCCAGCAGTGGTGGACAGGGAACAACTAATGAAAAACTGTTTTTT.

To note about this clone: A junction boundary mismatches the germline segment, possibly from a read error. The rearrangement links TRBV7-6 to TRBJ1-6; D uncertain. The germline V gene encodes CDR1 SGHVS and CDR2 FNYEAQ. CDR3 length equals 15 residues. DNA for the CDR3: TGTGCCAGCAGCCCATCGGGAGGTAATAAATCACCCCTCCACTTT. Translated, it gives CASSPSGGNKSPLHF.

The V call is TRBV6-5, the J call TRBJ2-4, with 8 bases fitting TRBD2. The germline gives CDR1 MNHEY, CDR2 SVGAGI. The CDR3 runs 13 residues. With V trimmed by 6 bases and J by 6 bases, 4 bases remained unmatched. CDR3 DNA: TGTGCCAGCAGCGCCCGGGGGGGAAACATTCAGTACTTC. This gives the protein CASSARGGNIQYF.

The chain has TRBV5-1 and TRBJ2-3; D perhaps matches TRBD2 (6 bases). V lost 6 bases and J lost 7, with 24 bases in between. CDR3 length: 16 amino acids. Germline V gene data show CDR1 as SGHRS and CDR2 as YFSETQ. The CDR3 DNA reads as TGCGCCAGCAACCGACGGGGGTCCGATGGAGGGTATACGCAGTATTTT. It is translated as CASNRRGSDGGYTQYF.

To note about this clone: One end of the junction fails to match germline, which may point to a read error. V gene TRBV7-6 combines with J gene TRBJ2-5; 12 bases are shared with TRBD2. This CDR3 contains 14 residues. CDR1 and CDR2 from the germline V gene are SGHVS and FNYEAQ. CDR3 sequence (DNA): TGTGCCAGCAGCCTAGCGGGAGGGGGAGAGACCCAGTACTTC. Residues: CASSLAGGGETQYF.

The rearrangement uses TRBV11-2 and TRBJ2-1; TRBD2 agrees at 8 bases. The CDR3 consists of 15 residues. The trim removed 3 bases at V and 8 bases at J, leaving 9 bases unmatched. Germline V CDR1 and CDR2: SGHAT, FQNNGV. The CDR3 bases are TGTGCCAGCAGCTTCCCAGGGACTAGAGCCGATGAGCAGTTCTTC. Translated, it gives CASSFPGTRADEQFF.

This chain connects TRBV7-8 to TRBJ2-7, with D possibly matching TRBD2 (5 bases). Trimming shortened V by 3 bases and J by 1 base, and 13 bases separated the two germline ends. The CDR3 loop spans 15 amino acids. Germline V gene lookup returns CDR1 SGHVS and CDR2 FQNEAQ. The CDR3 region is CASSLIASGSYEQYF. CDR3 sequence (DNA): TGTGCCAGCAGCTTGATAGCCAGCGGATCCTACGAGCAGTACTTC.

The chain employs TRBV7-7 and TRBJ2-3; 12 bases align to TRBD1. The CDR3 sequence is 15 residues long. V gave up 5 bases and J gave up 6 bases; unmatched junction bases: 6. CDR1 and CDR2 (germline): SSHAT, FNYEAQ (reference sequence). The DNA for the CDR3 is TGTGCCAGCAGCCCGGGGACAGGGGGCCCGGATACGCAGTATTTT. Its protein product is CASSPGTGGPDTQYF.

The rearrangement joins TRBV4-1 to TRBJ1-2, with 9 bases matching TRBD1. Losses at the gene ends were 3 bases for V and 6 bases for J; bases not matched to a gene: 5. This CDR3 is built from 14 residues. Germline V CDR1 and CDR2: MGHRA, YSYEKL. The CDR3 sequence is CASSQPGQGNGYTF. The CDR3 DNA follows: TGCGCCAGCAGCCAGCCCGGACAGGGGAATGGCTACACCTTC.

V gene TRBV6-5 combines with J gene TRBJ1-5; 7 positions agree with TRBD1. The V segment lost 8 bases and the J segment 7 bases; nucleotides outside the gene matches: 11. Germline V lookup: CDR1 MNHEY, CDR2 SVGAGI. The CDR3 contains 14 residues. The CDR3 nucleotides are TGTGCCAGCCGGAAGGAACAGGGGCGGCAGCCCCAGCATTTT. Translated: CASRKEQGRQPQHF.

The chain couples TRBV12-2 to TRBJ2-3; TRBD2, the D gene given by the table, was not confirmed from the DNA. TRBV12-2 is shown as a pseudogene. This CDR3 spans 17 amino acids. The CDR3 protein is CASRLGASRERGDTQYF. The CDR3 DNA reads TGTGCAAGTCGCTTAGGGGCTTCGCGGGAGCGCGGAGATACGCAGTATTTT.